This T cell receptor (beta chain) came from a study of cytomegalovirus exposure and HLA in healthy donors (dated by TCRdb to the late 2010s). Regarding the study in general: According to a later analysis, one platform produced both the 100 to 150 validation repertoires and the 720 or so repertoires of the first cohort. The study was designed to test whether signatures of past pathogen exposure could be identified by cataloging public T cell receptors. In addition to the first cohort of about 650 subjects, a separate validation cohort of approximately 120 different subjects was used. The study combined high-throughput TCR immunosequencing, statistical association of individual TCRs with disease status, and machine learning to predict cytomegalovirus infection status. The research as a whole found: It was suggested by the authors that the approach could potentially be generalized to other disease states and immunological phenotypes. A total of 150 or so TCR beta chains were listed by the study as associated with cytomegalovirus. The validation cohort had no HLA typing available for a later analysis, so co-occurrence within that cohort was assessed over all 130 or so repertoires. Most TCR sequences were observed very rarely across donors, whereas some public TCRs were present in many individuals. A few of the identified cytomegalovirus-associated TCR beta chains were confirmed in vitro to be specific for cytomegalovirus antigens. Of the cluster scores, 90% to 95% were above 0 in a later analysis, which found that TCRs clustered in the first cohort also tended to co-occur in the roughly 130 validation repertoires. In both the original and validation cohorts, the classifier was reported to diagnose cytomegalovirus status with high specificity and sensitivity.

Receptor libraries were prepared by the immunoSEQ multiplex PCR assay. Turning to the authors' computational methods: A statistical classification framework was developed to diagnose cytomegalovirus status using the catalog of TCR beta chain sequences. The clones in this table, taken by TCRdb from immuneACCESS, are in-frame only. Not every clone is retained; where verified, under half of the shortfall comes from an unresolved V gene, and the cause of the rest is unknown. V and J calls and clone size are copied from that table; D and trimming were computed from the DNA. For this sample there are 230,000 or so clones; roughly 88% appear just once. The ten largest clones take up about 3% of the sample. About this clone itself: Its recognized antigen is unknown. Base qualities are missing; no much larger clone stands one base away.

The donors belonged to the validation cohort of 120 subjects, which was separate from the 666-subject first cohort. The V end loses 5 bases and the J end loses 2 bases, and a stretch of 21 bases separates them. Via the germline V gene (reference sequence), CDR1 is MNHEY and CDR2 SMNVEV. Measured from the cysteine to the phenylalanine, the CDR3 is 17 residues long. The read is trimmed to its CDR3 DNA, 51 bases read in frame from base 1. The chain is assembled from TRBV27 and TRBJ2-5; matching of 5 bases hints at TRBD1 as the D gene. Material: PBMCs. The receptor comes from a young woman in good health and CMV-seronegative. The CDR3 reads CASSPYGAGTEQETQYF. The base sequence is TGTGCCAGCAGTCCTTATGGGGCTGGCACAGAGCAAGAGACCCAGTACTTC.